A selection of T cell receptor beta chains follows, all from one sample in a study of cytomegalovirus exposure and HLA in healthy donors. Sequencing used immunoSEQ multiplex PCR; TCRdb keeps in-frame clones, though not all of them. The table shows over 150,000 clones, with roughly 80% occurring only once. Material for sequencing was PBMCs. Every receptor here comes from a man aged 25 to 40 in good health and CMV-seropositive. CDR3s include the opening cysteine and the closing phenylalanine or tryptophan. D genes are given only for firm matches. Clone size is shown for a subset of rows, as once, few, many or a class of expanded clone.

.	TRBJ1-4	TRBD1	TRBV7-2	TGTGCCAGCACCACCGGGACAGGGGGACCCAAAACTAATGAAAAACTGTTTTTT	CASTTGTGGPKTNEKLFF
.	TRBJ1-5	TRBD1	TRBV6-5	TGTGCCAGCAGCCAGCTTCCAGGGGGCAGTCAGCCCCAGCATTTT	CASSQLPGGSQPQHF
.	TRBJ1-1	.	TRBV10-1	TGCGCCAGCAGTGAGTCCCGCAGGTCTGAAGCTTTCTTT	CASSESRRSEAFF
.	TRBJ1-2	.	TRBV28	TGTGCCAGCAGTTTTGTACAGGATGGCTACACCTTC	CASSFVQDGYTF
.	TRBJ2-2	TRBD2	TRBV27	TGTGCCAGCAGTTCCCCGGCTAGCGGAAACACCGGGGAGCTGTTTTTT	CASSSPASGNTGELFF
.	TRBJ2-1	TRBD2	TRBV2	TGTGCCAGCAGTGAGGGGCGGGGGTATTACAATGAGCAGTTCTTC	CASSEGRGYYNEQFF
.	TRBJ2-7	.	TRBV4-2	TGTGCCAGCAGCCCGGTACAGGGATTATACGAGCAGTACTTC	CASSPVQGLYEQYF
.	TRBJ1-4	TRBD1	TRBV19	TGTGCCAGTAGTGAGGGGACAGGGGCAGTTGCGACTAATGAAAAACTGTTTTTT	CASSEGTGAVATNEKLFF
.	TRBJ1-4	.	TRBV11-2	TGTGCCAGCAGCTTCGGCAGGACTAATGAAAAACTGTTTTTT	CASSFGRTNEKLFF
.	TRBJ1-6	TRBD1	TRBV5-6	TGTGCCAGCAGCATCCGACAGGGTCCACCCCTCCACTTT	CASSIRQGPPLHF
.	TRBJ2-5	TRBD1	TRBV7-7	TGTGCCAGCAGCCCGTGGACAGGGGACCAAGAGACCCAGTACTTC	CASSPWTGDQETQYF
.	TRBJ2-1	.	TRBV21-1	TGTGCCAGCAGAAAAAAGGCAGTCCGGGGTTACAATGAGCAGTTCTTC	CASRKKAVRGYNEQFF
.	TRBJ2-7	.	TRBV29-1	TGCAGCGTTGAAGACCCGGCGGGGCCTTACGAGCAGTACTTC	CSVEDPAGPYEQYF
.	TRBJ2-5	TRBD2	TRBV4-2	TGTGCCAGCAGCCCTAAATTAGCGGGAAAAGAGACCCAGTACTTC	CASSPKLAGKETQYF
.	TRBJ1-2	TRBD1	TRBV7-3	TGTGCCAGCAGCCTCACTCCGGGACAGGGTGTTTCCGATGGCTACACCTTC	CASSLTPGQGVSDGYTF
.	TRBJ2-3	TRBD2	TRBV13	TGTGCCAGCAGCTTAAGGCTCTTCCGGGGGAGCGGGGGGGCGAATGAGGCAGATACGCAGTATTTT	CASSLRLFRGSGGANEADTQYF
.	TRBJ1-2	.	TRBV4-3	TGCGCCAGCAGCCAAGAAGCCAGGGGCTATGGCTACACCTTC	CASSQEARGYGYTF
.	TRBJ2-7	.	TRBV29-1	TGCAGCGTTGGCCCCCCCTCCGCGAGCTCCTACGAGCAGTACTTC	CSVGPPSASSYEQYF
.	TRBJ2-1	TRBD1	TRBV4-1	TGCGCCAGCAGACCTGGGACAGGGGCGGGCAATGAGCAGTTCTTC	CASRPGTGAGNEQFF
.	TRBJ2-1	.	TRBV5-1	TGCGCCAGCAGCTTGGGAGACTGGGACAATGAGCAGTTCTTC	CASSLGDWDNEQFF
.	TRBJ2-1	.	TRBV29-1	TGCAGCGTTTACCCTGCGGCGTCCTACAATGAGCAGTTCTTC	CSVYPAASYNEQFF
.	TRBJ1-4	TRBD1	TRBV28	TGTGCCAGCAGTTATCTGGGACAGGGTAATGAAAAACTGTTTTTT	CASSYLGQGNEKLFF
.	TRBJ1-5	.	TRBV6-5	TGTGCCAGCAGTTCGCAGGGGTTTTGGGGCAATCAGCCCCAGCATTTT	CASSSQGFWGNQPQHF
once	TRBJ1-1	.	TRBV6-5	TGTGCCAGCAGTTCGACCGGGATCCTCAACACTGAAGCTTTCTTT	CASSSTGILNTEAFF
.	TRBJ1-5	.	TRBV28	TGTGCCAGCAGTCGAGGGAGGGTTGGCAATCAGCCCCAGCATTTT	CASSRGRVGNQPQHF
once	TRBJ1-1	.	TRBV4-1	TGCGCCAGCAGCCAAAATCAGGGAGGTGAAGCTTTCTTT	CASSQNQGGEAFF
few	TRBJ1-2	.	TRBV5-1	TGCGCCAGCAGCTTGGGGACAGACTTCAACTATGGCTACACCTTC	CASSLGTDFNYGYTF
.	TRBJ1-1	.	TRBV29-1	TGCAGCGTTGAAAACCAGGTTAACACTGAAGCTTTCTTT	CSVENQVNTEAFF
.	TRBJ1-6	TRBD1	TRBV6-5	TGTGCCAGCAGCTTAGGGACAGACTATAATTCACCCCTCCACTTT	CASSLGTDYNSPLHF
.	TRBJ1-2	TRBD1	TRBV9	TGTGCCAGCAGCCCTAATAAGGACAGGGGGTATGGCTACACCTTC	CASSPNKDRGYGYTF